The entry below gives a single TCR beta chain sequence along with its context. The protocol was immunoSEQ multiplex PCR, while the TCRdb copy is restricted to in-frame clones and leaves out a portion. The sample lists 150,000 to 200,000 clones, 91% occurring once. These data belong to a study of cytomegalovirus exposure and HLA in healthy donors. Germline V gene sequence: CDR1 SGDLS, CDR2 YYNGEE. V was trimmed by 6 bases and J by 4 bases, leaving 20 bases between them. This CDR3 is built from 17 residues. The chain uses TRBV9 and TRBJ2-6; D is perhaps TRBD1 (6 bases). The receptor comes from a young woman in good health and CMV-seropositive. The sample taken for sequencing was PBMCs. CDR3 residues: CASTTGTLGTGANVLTF. In nucleotides, the CDR3 is TGTGCCAGCACCACCGGGACACTAGGAACCGGGGCCAACGTCCTGACTTTC.